What follows describes a single TCR beta chain. Its cognate antigen is unknown. PCR used 60 Vbeta primers and 13 Jbeta primers. Original analysis: A later analysis tallied 87 million or so unique TCR beta chains, roughly 11 million of them shared. Produced via immunoSEQ multiplex PCR; TCRdb's table is partial and in-frame only. V and J calls and clone size are as listed in that table; D and trimming were resolved from the DNA. The data show approximately 120,000 clones, around three quarters seen once. This sample was taken from a study of cytomegalovirus exposure and HLA in healthy donors. Study-level results: Reportedly, cytomegalovirus status was diagnosed with high sensitivity and specificity. In a later analysis, at a false discovery rate of 0.05, roughly 16,000 TCR beta sequences matched HLA alleles. Cytomegalovirus-associated TCR beta chains were listed, numbering around 150.

Deletions cut 1 base from V and 4 bases from J, with 11 bases between. The CDR3 spans 15 residues. Germline V gives CDR1 SGHRS, CDR2 YFSETQ. The sequencing input was PBMCs. This receptor was identified in a man aged 25 to 40 in good health and CMV-seronegative. This rearrangement joins TRBV5-1 to TRBJ2-2; the D gene is possibly TRBD1 (5 bases). Here the CDR3 reads CASSLSSGSTGELFF. The CDR3 bases are TGCGCCAGCAGCTTGAGTTCAGGGTCCACCGGGGAGCTGTTTTTT. Supplemented by reference TRBV5-1 and TRBJ2-2, the full variable domain reads KAGVTQTPRYLIKTRGQQVTLSCSPISGHRSVSWYQQTPGQGLQFLFEYFSETQRNKGNFPGRFSGRQFSNSRSEMNVSTLELGDSALYLCASSLSSGSTGELFFGEGSRLTVL.